This T cell receptor beta chain was sequenced during a study of blood T cells in healthy people across ages. Combining a sample-barcoded 5' primer with a J-beta primer mix, a second PCR ran for 7 to 11 cycles. From the 5' RACE reads, TCRdb called clonotypes with MiXCR, one entry per CDR3 protein. The data show about 1.5 million distinct CDR3 sequences, roughly two fifths seen once. Germline CDR1 reads SGHAT; CDR2 reads FQNNGV. The V and J ends lost 0 bases and 3 bases respectively, with 11 bases between them. There are 15 residues in the CDR3. Material: blood. V usage is TRBV11-2 and J usage is TRBJ1-1, with D unresolved. The sequence came from a woman between 18 and 29 years old in good health. The CDR3 DNA reads TGTGCCAGCAGCTTAGATCCCTTCGGGGACACTGAAGCTTTCTTT. Translated: CASSLDPFGDTEAFF. The full variable domain, rest sourced from reference TRBV11-2 and TRBJ1-1, is EAGVAQSPRYKIIEKRQSVAFWCNPISGHATLYWYQQILGQGPKLLIQFQNNGVVDDSQLPKDRFSAERLKGVDSTLKIQPAKLEDSAVYLCASSLDPFGDTEAFFGQGTRLTVV.